Listed below are T cell receptor beta chains from one sample, sequenced in a study of neoadjuvant anti-PD-1 for oral cavity cancer. Assay used: immunoSEQ multiplex PCR; TCRdb lists only in-frame clones, some missing. The table includes some 66,000 clones, about four fifths detected once. The source was PBMCs, collected before nivolumab (anti-PD-1) treatment. The receptors stem from a person aged 35-79 years with oral cavity squamous cell carcinoma. Both conserved end residues are part of each CDR3. Each record gives: J gene, D gene, V gene, clone size, CDR3 protein. The D gene is left open where the match is weak. Expanded clones get a size class; other rows say once, few or many, or leave the size out.

>TRBJ1-1|NA|TRBV6-6|NA
CASKNNLNTEAFF
>TRBJ1-1|TRBD1|TRBV7-6|NA
CASSFPGQDPEAFF
>TRBJ2-2|NA|TRBV4-1|NA
CASSQEQTTGELFF
>TRBJ1-2|NA|TRBV6-4|many
CASSPLTYYGYTF
>TRBJ1-2|NA|TRBV6-5|once
CASSLSPLGGYGYTF
>TRBJ1-5|NA|TRBV10-1|NA
CASSEGYNQPQHF
>TRBJ1-2|TRBD1|TRBV5-5|NA
CASRWQGGGYTF
>TRBJ2-3|NA|TRBV12-5|NA
CASGLGVIPTDTQYF
>TRBJ2-1|TRBD2|TRBV5-1|NA
CASSLGFRLAGGNFYNEQFF
>TRBJ2-7|NA|TRBV11-2|NA
CASSLDRGSLERYF
>TRBJ1-2|TRBD1|TRBV14|NA
CASSQTGGSYGYTF
>TRBJ2-5|NA|TRBV27|NA
CASSLRGETQYF
>TRBJ2-7|NA|TRBV9|NA
CASSVSTWELTYEQYF
>TRBJ1-5|NA|TRBV4-1|NA
CASSQDRLINQPQHF
>TRBJ2-2|NA|TRBV5-1|NA
CASSIGANTGELFF
>TRBJ1-2|NA|TRBV19|NA
CASRHNNIPLFGYTF
>TRBJ2-1|NA|TRBV6-5|NA
CASSYRDIAYNEQFF
>TRBJ1-1|NA|TRBV4-1|NA
CASSQDRQSDAFF
>TRBJ1-2|TRBD1|TRBV5-1|once
CASSSTGDRGYTF
>TRBJ1-2|NA|TRBV5-6|NA
CASSIRDTSSNYGYTF
>TRBJ2-1|TRBD2|TRBV6-4|NA
CASRPRLAGETDSYNEQFF
>TRBJ1-2|TRBD1|TRBV30|once
CAWSRRGDRTGYTF
>TRBJ2-5|TRBD2|TRBV7-7|NA
CASSQGLAGALETQYF
>TRBJ1-6|NA|TRBV6-5|NA
CASRPGGAENSPLHF
>TRBJ2-7|NA|TRBV19|NA
CASSEGTALSYEQYF
>TRBJ1-1|TRBD1|TRBV19|NA
CASTRDRIMNTEAFF
>TRBJ2-3|NA|TRBV10-3|few
CAISEVVTWERNADTQYF
>TRBJ2-5|TRBD2|TRBV6-5|NA
CASSYSTLAAETQYF
>TRBJ2-1|TRBD2|TRBV28|few
CASSRRSGRQGEQFF
>TRBJ1-2|NA|TRBV30|NA
CAWSFGTNYGYTF
>TRBJ2-7|NA|TRBV30|few
CASGHSYEQYF
>TRBJ2-5|NA|TRBV5-1|NA
CASVFAGSQETQYF
>TRBJ2-2|TRBD1|TRBV2|few
CASGDSGTGGMWAGELFF
>TRBJ2-5|NA|TRBV7-9|NA
CASAAGSETQYF
>TRBJ2-7|NA|TRBV5-1|NA
CASSLGGYEQYF
>TRBJ1-2|NA|TRBV11-1|NA
CASSVSAGRNYGYTF